Presented here are 10 T cell receptor beta chains from one specimen sequenced in a study of CD8+ T cells in alopecia areata (dated by TCRdb to the late 2010s). Library prep was done by the immunoSEQ multiplex PCR assay. RNA was extracted from all samples and reverse transcribed into cDNA, which served as template for TCR sequencing. Here the immuneACCESS table is served through TCRdb, limited to in-frame sequences with V and J called. Missing clones are a known gap in these copies; in checked studies unresolved V genes cover under half, and the rest lacks a known reason. The sample includes approximately 29,000 clones, with roughly 80% observed a single time. The ten most abundant clones make up around 20% of the sample. Sequencing was performed on NKG2D-low CD8+ T cells sorted from blood. The sample's cell subset or site label, decoded: sorted CD8+ NKG2D-low blood T cells. These receptors all come from a human donor with alopecia areata.

The rearrangement links TRBV5-6 to TRBJ2-7; the D gene is possibly TRBD2 (6 bases). V lost 0 bases to trimming and J lost 3 bases, with 19 bases between them. Per the germline V gene, CDR1 is SGHDT and CDR2 is YYEEEE. This CDR3 is 17 amino acids long. The CDR3, as DNA: TGTGCCAGCAGCTTGGAGTATAGGGACGGGACTTACTACGAGCAGTACTTC. Translated, it gives CASSLEYRDGTYYEQYF.

The V gene is TRBV5-4, the J gene TRBJ1-2; no clear D. With 0 bases removed from V and 6 bases from J, the gap between germline ends came to 12 bases. The CDR3 has 14 residues. Germline V gene sequence: CDR1 SGHNT, CDR2 YYREEE (reference sequence). CDR3 in amino acids: CASSLGHLADGYTF. Written as DNA, the CDR3 is TGTGCCAGCAGCTTGGGACATTTAGCAGATGGCTACACCTTC. Combining the CDR3 with reference TRBV5-4 and TRBJ1-2 gives the whole variable domain ETGVTQSPTHLIKTRGQQVTLRCSSQSGHNTVSWYQQALGQGPQFIFQYYREEENGRGNFPPRFSGLQFPNYSSELNVNALELDDSALYLCASSLGHLADGYTFGSGTRLTVV.

The J gene is TRBJ1-1, the V gene TRBV5-1, with D perhaps TRBD1 (6 bases). The CDR3 spans 14 residues. Germline V gene sequence: CDR1 SGHRS, CDR2 YFSETQ. V lost 4 bases, J lost 0 bases, and 10 bases lay in between. CDR3 sequence (DNA): TGCGCCAGCAGCCAGGGACATATGAACACTGAAGCTTTCTTT. Translating gives CASSQGHMNTEAFF.

This chain uses TRBV6-6 with TRBJ2-2; tentative D call: TRBD2 (5 bases). V was pared by 2 bases and J by 4 bases, with 5 bases between. The CDR3 totals 13 residues. Germline assignment: CDR1 MNHNY and CDR2 SVGAGI (reference sequence). Written as DNA, the CDR3 is TGTGCCAGCAGTTACGGGAGCACCGGGGAGCTGTTTTTT. Protein: CASSYGSTGELFF.

The chain employs TRBV4-3 and TRBJ2-1; D may correspond to TRBD1 or TRBD2 (6 bases each). Per the germline V gene, CDR1 is LGHNA and CDR2 is YSLEER. V dropped 6 bases and J dropped 0 bases, with 21 bases sitting between them. This CDR3 contains 18 residues. The CDR3 DNA reads as TGCGCCAGCAGTCGTGAGGGGGGAGAAACTAACTCCTACAATGAGCAGTTCTTC. Its translation: CASSREGGETNSYNEQFF.

The genes are TRBV13 and TRBJ2-4; tentative D call: TRBD2 (5 bases). Germline V lookup: CDR1 PRHDT, CDR2 FYEKMQ (reference sequence). The CDR3 is made up of 17 amino acids. Between the trimmed V and J ends, which lost 1 base and 1 base, there was a span of 14 bases. The CDR3 reads CASSLVLSSQAKNIQYF. The CDR3, as DNA: TGTGCCAGCAGCTTAGTCTTATCTAGCCAGGCCAAAAACATTCAGTACTTC. The entire variable domain, with the rest obtained from reference TRBV13 and TRBJ2-4, is as follows: AAGVIQSPRHLIKEKRETATLKCYPIPRHDTVYWYQQGPGQDPQFLISFYEKMQSDKGSIPDRFSAQQFSDYHSELNMSSLELGDSALYFCASSLVLSSQAKNIQYFGAGTRLSVL.

The chain uses TRBV9 and TRBJ2-7; 7 bases align to TRBD1. The trim removed 4 bases at V and 1 base at J, leaving 8 bases unmatched. The CDR3 runs to 15 residues. Germline CDR1 and CDR2: SGDLS and YYNGEE. The CDR3 DNA reads as TGTGCCAGCAGCCCCAGTGGGACAGTTTCCTACGAGCAGTACTTC. It specifies CASSPSGTVSYEQYF.

This chain joins TRBV4-3 and TRBJ1-3; D call uncertain. The CDR3 is made up of 15 amino acids. Trimming removed 1 base at V and 4 bases at J, with 11 bases between. Germline assignment: CDR1 LGHNA and CDR2 YSLEER. CDR3: CASSQGPGLGNTIYF. The CDR3 nucleotides are TGCGCCAGCAGCCAAGGCCCGGGATTGGGAAACACCATATATTTT.

The rearrangement joins TRBV7-9 to TRBJ2-1; TRBD2 is a possible D gene (5 bases). The germline V and J ends were trimmed by 9 bases and 8 bases, with 11 bases remaining between them. Germline CDR1 SEHNR, CDR2 FQNEAQ (reference sequence). This CDR3 has 11 residues. CDR3 DNA sequence: TGTGCCAGTGGCACGGGGTATGAGCAGTTCTTC. It specifies CASGTGYEQFF.

The genes are TRBV4-3 and TRBJ2-1, with 11 bases that match TRBD2. V gave up 1 base and J gave up 3 bases; unmatched junction bases: 11. The CDR3 sequence is 19 residues long. Germline CDR1 and CDR2: LGHNA and YSLEER. The chain's CDR3 is CASSQGVSGGAVGYNEQFF. The CDR3, as DNA: TGCGCCAGCAGCCAAGGGGTTAGCGGGGGGGCAGTAGGCTACAATGAGCAGTTCTTC.